A single sample is the source of the 13 T cell receptor beta chains below, sequenced in a study of blood T cells in healthy people across ages. Combining a sample-barcoded 5' primer with a J-beta primer mix, a second PCR ran for about 7 to 11 cycles. TCRdb reanalysed the 5' RACE reads using MiXCR and keeps one entry per CDR3 protein. The repertoire consists of about 700,000 distinct CDR3 sequences, with around 32% occurring once and the leading ten covering approximately 15%. What was sequenced was blood. All receptors come from a woman at least 80 years old in good health.

This clonotype was picked up many times. The rearrangement uses TRBV24-1 and TRBJ2-3; D assignment may be TRBD1 or TRBD2 (5 bases each). V was pared by 4 bases and J by 1 base, with 17 bases between. Germline CDR1 is KGHDR and CDR2 is SFDVKD. CDR3 length: 17 residues. The CDR3, as DNA: TGTGCCACCAGTGACCCGGCCCGGGGCGGTGGCACAGATACGCAGTATTTT. Encoded protein: CATSDPARGGGTDTQYF.

DNA of the CDR3: TGCGCCAGCAGCAAGGGACTCACGGAGACCCAGTACTTC. It translates to CASSKGLTETQYF. The genes are TRBV5-1 and TRBJ2-5; D might be TRBD2 (6 bases). There are 13 residues in the CDR3. Trimming shortened V by 4 bases and J by 5 bases, and 12 bases separated the two germline ends. Germline-derived CDR1 and CDR2 are SGHRS and YFSETQ.

A remark on this clonotype: Possible read error: a much larger clone is one base away. The CDR3 region is CVSSLRGAGGYTF. CDR3 coding DNA: TGTGTCAGCAGCCTCCGGGGGGCAGGTGGCTACACCTTC. The V gene is TRBV7-2, the J gene TRBJ1-2; possible D gene TRBD1, 6 bases. This CDR3 spans 13 amino acids. In germline, CDR1 is SGHTA, CDR2 FQGNSA.

In its sample, this clonotype was seen many times. This may be a read error, as it is one base from a much larger clone. The rearrangement links TRBV7-9 to TRBJ1-6; tentative D call: TRBD1 (5 bases). CDR1 is SEHNR, CDR2 FQNEAQ, per germline (reference sequence). The CDR3 sequence is 16 residues long. The CDR3 sequence: CASSLSGSSYNSPPHF. CDR3 DNA: TGTGCCAGCAGCTTATCAGGGAGCTCCTATAATTCACCCCCCCACTTT.

This clonotype was seen at least ten times. The chain uses TRBV5-1 and TRBJ2-5; 13 bases are shared with TRBD2. Unmatched junction bases numbered 11, after V lost 4 bases and J lost 5 bases. CDR1 SGHRS and CDR2 YFSETQ come from the germline V gene. The CDR3 has 17 amino acids. The CDR3 nucleotides read TGCGCCAGCAGCCCCGGGACTAGCGGGGTGGTAAGGGAGACCCAGTACTTC. It yields the protein CASSPGTSGVVRETQYF.

This chain connects TRBV12-3 or TRBV12-4 to TRBJ1-1, with D unclear. Trimming cost V 8 bases and J 10 bases, with 20 bases left between them. CDR3 size: 13 residues. CDR3 bases: TGTGCCAGCGGATACGCCGGGCCCCGCCGAGCTTTCTTT. Its protein product is CASGYAGPRRAFF.

The table lists this clonotype with many counts. V is TRBV25-1 and J is TRBJ1-2, with 12 bases aligning to TRBD1. Unmatched junction bases numbered 13, after V lost 5 bases and J lost 0 bases. The CDR3 covers 19 residues. From germline, CDR1 is MGHDK and CDR2 SYGVNS. As DNA, the CDR3 is TGTGCCAGCAGTTCAACCGGGACAGGGGGCCGTCGAGCTAACTATGGCTACACCTTC. This translates into CASSSTGTGGRRANYGYTF.

This clonotype was counted at least ten times. The chain recombines TRBV7-9 with TRBJ2-3; TRBD1 might be the D (6 bases). The CDR3 runs to 15 residues. V lost 1 base to trimming and J lost 2 bases, with 10 bases between them. Germline lookup yields CDR1 SEHNR and CDR2 FQNEAQ (reference sequence). CDR3 coding DNA: TGTGCCAGCAGCTTAGGGGGGACACACACAGATACGCAGTATTTT. Translating gives CASSLGGTHTDTQYF.

Remarks on this clonotype: One base away lies a much larger clone, so this may be a sequencing read error. The chain carries TRBV30 and TRBJ2-5; perhaps TRBD2 as D (5 bases). The V end lost 0 bases, the J end lost 2 bases, and 13 bases lay between the germline ends. Germline values: CDR1 GTSNPN, CDR2 SVGIG (reference sequence). This CDR3 has 15 residues. DNA of the CDR3: TGTGCCTGGAGTGTAGTCTCGGGGTATCAAGAGACCCAGTACTTC. This codes for CAWSVVSGYQETQYF.

This clonotype was counted many times. The gene calls are TRBV5-1 and TRBJ2-5, with 12 positions matching TRBD2. CDR1 SGHRS and CDR2 YFSETQ come from the germline V gene. The trim removed 4 bases at V and 3 bases at J, leaving 4 bases unmatched. The CDR3 contains 15 residues. This CDR3 is CASSTWTSGEETQYF. CDR3 coding DNA: TGCGCCAGCAGCACATGGACTAGCGGGGAAGAGACCCAGTACTTC.

This clonotype was observed a handful of times. V gene TRBV5-4 combines with J gene TRBJ1-2; TRBD1 is a possible D gene (5 bases). The V gene lost 0 bases and the J gene lost 4 bases, with 10 bases spanning the gap. The CDR3 loop spans 14 amino acids. CDR1 and CDR2 from the germline V gene are SGHNT and YYREEE (reference sequence). In DNA, the CDR3 is TGTGCCAGCAGCTTGGATCCAGGGCCCTATGGCTACACCTTC. Encoded protein: CASSLDPGPYGYTF.

This clonotype was counted at least ten times. The chain links TRBV20-1 to TRBJ2-7; D gene ambiguous. The V end was cut by 6 bases, the J end by 2 bases, with 14 bases between. This CDR3 region has 13 residues. Per germline, CDR1 DFQATT and CDR2 SNEGSKA (reference sequence). The CDR3 protein is CSALTEPAYEQYF. CDR3 DNA sequence: TGCAGTGCCCTGACGGAACCCGCCTACGAGCAGTACTTC.

This clonotype occurred many times. This sequence joins TRBV7-2 and TRBJ2-7; D perhaps matches TRBD2 (5 bases). V dropped 5 bases and J dropped 3 bases, with 20 bases sitting between them. CDR1 is SGHTA, CDR2 FQGNSA, per germline. The CDR3 extends over 16 amino acids. The CDR3 is CASSPRHGKEYYEQYF. CDR3 in DNA: TGTGCCAGCAGCCCCAGACACGGGAAGGAGTACTACGAGCAGTACTTC.